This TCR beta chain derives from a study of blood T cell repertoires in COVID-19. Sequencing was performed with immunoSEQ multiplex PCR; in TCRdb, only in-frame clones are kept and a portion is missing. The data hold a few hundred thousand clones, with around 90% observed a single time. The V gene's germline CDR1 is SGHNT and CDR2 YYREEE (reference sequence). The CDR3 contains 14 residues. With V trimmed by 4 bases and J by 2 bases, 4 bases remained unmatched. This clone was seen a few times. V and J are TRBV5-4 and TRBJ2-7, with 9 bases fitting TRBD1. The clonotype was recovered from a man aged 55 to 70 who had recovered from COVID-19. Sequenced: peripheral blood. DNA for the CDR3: TGTGCCAGCAGCCCCGGGACAGGGACCTACGAGCAGTACTTC. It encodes CASSPGTGTYEQYF.